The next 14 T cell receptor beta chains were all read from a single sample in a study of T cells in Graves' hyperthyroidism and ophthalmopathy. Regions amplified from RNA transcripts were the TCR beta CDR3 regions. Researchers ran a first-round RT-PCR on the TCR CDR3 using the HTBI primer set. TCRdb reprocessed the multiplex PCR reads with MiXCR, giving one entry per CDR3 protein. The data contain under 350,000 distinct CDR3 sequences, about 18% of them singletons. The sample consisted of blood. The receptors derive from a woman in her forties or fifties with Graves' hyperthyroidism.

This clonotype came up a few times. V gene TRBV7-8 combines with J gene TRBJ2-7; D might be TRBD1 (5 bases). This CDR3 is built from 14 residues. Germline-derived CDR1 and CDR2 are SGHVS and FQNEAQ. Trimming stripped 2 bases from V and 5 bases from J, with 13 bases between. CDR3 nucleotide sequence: TGTGCCAGCAGCTTAAGTTCAGGGAAGGACGAGCAGTACGTC. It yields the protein CASSLSSGKDEQYV.

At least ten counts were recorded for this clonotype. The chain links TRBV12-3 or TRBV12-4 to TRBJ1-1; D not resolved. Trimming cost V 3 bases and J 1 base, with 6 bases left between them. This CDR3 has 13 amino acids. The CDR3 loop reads CASSFEGNTEAFF. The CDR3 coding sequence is TGTGCCAGCAGTTTCGAGGGGAACACTGAAGCTTTCTTT.

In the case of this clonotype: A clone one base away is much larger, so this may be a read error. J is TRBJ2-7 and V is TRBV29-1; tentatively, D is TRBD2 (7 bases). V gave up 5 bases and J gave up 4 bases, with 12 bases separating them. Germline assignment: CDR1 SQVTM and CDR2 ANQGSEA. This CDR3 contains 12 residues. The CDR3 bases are TGCAGCGTTTGGCGGGGGCTTTACGAGCAGTACTTC. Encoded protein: CSVWRGLYEQYF.

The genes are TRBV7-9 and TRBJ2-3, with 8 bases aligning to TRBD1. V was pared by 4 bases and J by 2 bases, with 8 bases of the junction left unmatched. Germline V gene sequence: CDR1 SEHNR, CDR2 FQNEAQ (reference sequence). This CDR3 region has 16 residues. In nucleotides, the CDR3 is TGTGCCAGCAGCTACCGGGACAGGCGTCACACAGATACGCAGTATTTT. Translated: CASSYRDRRHTDTQYF.

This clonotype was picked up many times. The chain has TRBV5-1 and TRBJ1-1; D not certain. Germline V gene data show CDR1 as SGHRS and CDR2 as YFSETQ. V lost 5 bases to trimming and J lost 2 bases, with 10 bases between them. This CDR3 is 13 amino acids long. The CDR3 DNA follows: TGCGCCAGCAGTCGTGAGGTTAACACTGAAGCTTTCTTT. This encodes CASSREVNTEAFF.

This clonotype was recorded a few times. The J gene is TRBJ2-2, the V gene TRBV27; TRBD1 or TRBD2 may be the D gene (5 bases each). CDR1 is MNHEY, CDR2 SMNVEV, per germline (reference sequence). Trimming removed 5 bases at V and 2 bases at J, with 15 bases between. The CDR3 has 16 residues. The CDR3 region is CASSPLGTANTGELFF. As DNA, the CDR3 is TGTGCCAGCAGTCCGCTGGGGACCGCTAACACCGGGGAGCTGTTTTTT.

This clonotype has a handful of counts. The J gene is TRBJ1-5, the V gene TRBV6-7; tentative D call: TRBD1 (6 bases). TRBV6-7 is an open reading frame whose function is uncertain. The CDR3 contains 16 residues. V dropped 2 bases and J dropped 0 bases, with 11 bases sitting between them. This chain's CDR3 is CASSYQDSYSNQPQHF. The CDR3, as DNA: TGTGCCAGCAGTTACCAGGACAGTTATAGCAATCAGCCCCAGCATTTT.

CDR3 DNA: TGTGCCATCAGTGACAAGGGAGAGGGCTACAATGAGCAGTTCTTC. Protein: CAISDKGEGYNEQFF. The chain employs TRBV10-3 and TRBJ2-1, with D perhaps matching TRBD2 (5 bases). CDR1 ENHRY and CDR2 SYGVKD come from the germline V gene. The V end lost 3 bases, the J end lost 3 bases, and 12 bases lay between the germline ends. The CDR3 has 15 residues.

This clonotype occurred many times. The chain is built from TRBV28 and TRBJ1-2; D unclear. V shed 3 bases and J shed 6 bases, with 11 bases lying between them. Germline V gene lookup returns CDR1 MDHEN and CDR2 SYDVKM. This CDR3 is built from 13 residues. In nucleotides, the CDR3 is TGTGCCAGCAGTTTGGTAGTCGGGAATGGCTACACCTTC. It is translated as CASSLVVGNGYTF.

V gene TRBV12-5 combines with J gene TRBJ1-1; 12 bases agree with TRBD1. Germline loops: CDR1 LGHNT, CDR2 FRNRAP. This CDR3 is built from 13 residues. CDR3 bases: TGTGCCACCGAGGGACAGGGGGCCACTGAAGCTTTCTTT. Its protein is CATEGQGATEAFF.

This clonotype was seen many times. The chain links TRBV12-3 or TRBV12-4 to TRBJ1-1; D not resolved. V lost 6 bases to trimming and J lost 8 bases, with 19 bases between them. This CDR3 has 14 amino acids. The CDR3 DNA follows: TGTGCCAGCAGCCCTCAGGAGACCTTAGGAGAAGCTTTCTTT. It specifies CASSPQETLGEAFF.

The CDR3 here is CSATGQGRNSPLHF. CDR3 nucleotides: TGCAGTGCTACGGGACAGGGTCGAAATTCACCCCTCCACTTT. The rearrangement uses TRBV20-1 and TRBJ1-6; 9 nucleotides align to TRBD1. The CDR3 has 14 residues. From germline, CDR1 is DFQATT and CDR2 SNEGSKA (reference sequence). The V gene end was trimmed by 4 bases and the J gene end by 7 bases; junction bases not matched to a gene: 5.

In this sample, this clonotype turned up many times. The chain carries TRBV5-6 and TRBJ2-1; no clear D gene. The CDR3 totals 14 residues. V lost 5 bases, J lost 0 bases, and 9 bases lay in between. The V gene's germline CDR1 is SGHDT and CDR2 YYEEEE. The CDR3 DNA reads TGTGCCAGCAGGTTCGGAAGCTCCTACAATGAGCAGTTCTTC. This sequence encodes CASRFGSSYNEQFF.

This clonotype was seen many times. Written as DNA, the CDR3 is TGTGCCAGCAGTCCGAGACCTAGCGATACGCAGTATTTT. As protein: CASSPRPSDTQYF. The chain couples TRBV7-8 to TRBJ2-3, with D perhaps TRBD2 (5 bases). The CDR3 contains 13 residues. V lost 6 bases and J lost 6, with 13 bases in between. The germline gives CDR1 SGHVS, CDR2 FQNEAQ.